This T cell receptor (beta chain) was sequenced in a study of shared clonotypes between healthy human individuals. Study as a whole: Each donor contributed plates that comprised three CD4 naive, three CD4 memory, two CD8 naive and one CD8 memory. Broader study findings: In having few donors, the study represented limited genetic and exposure-history diversity.

As regards this clone: What it binds is unknown.

Sequenced by immunoSEQ multiplex PCR; TCRdb stores in-frame clones only, minus some. The sample lists hundreds of thousands of clones; 85% to 95% were seen once. It was CD45RO-negative cells, positively selected for CCR7, that made up naive CD8 cells, with terminally differentiated effector memory CD45RA+ cells excluded. Germline V gene sequence: CDR1 SGHVS, CDR2 FQNEAQ. CDR3 length: 13 residues. V shed 5 bases and J shed 3 bases, with 10 bases lying between them. The J gene is TRBJ1-1, the V gene TRBV7-8; D gene uncertain. The clonotype originates from a woman aged 25 to 39 in good health. Input material: naive CD8+ T cells sorted from blood. The chain's CDR3 is CASSGEVDTEAFF. In nucleotides, the CDR3 is TGTGCCAGCAGCGGAGAGGTGGACACTGAAGCTTTCTTT.